Described below is a single T cell receptor beta chain sequence and its context. Its antigen is still unknown. The entry originates in a study of T cell repertoires in cytomegalovirus infection. General study results and limits: Predominance within the ex vivo response was attributable to HLA-C-restricted CMV-specific TCR beta clonotypes.

Via MiXCR, TCRdb re-called the reads, giving one row per CDR3 protein. This table has around 440,000 distinct CDR3 sequences, around 10% appearing once. Germline trimming cut 6 bases from V and 8 bases from J; bases unmatched to any gene: 16. CDR1 and CDR2 from the germline V gene are SQVTM and ANQGSEA. The CDR3 runs 15 residues. The chain joins TRBV29-1 to TRBJ2-1; TRBD2 agrees at 7 bases. Material: PBMCs. This sequence was found in a human donor in good health (CMV status not recorded). Some clones in this sample may be carry-over from other donors' samples. The CDR3 is CSVGPRGGRGYEQFF. In nucleotides, the CDR3 is TGCAGCGTGGGCCCCCGCGGCGGGAGAGGCTATGAGCAGTTCTTC.